The 19 T cell receptor beta chains below come from one sample, sequenced in a study of PD-1 blockade in classical Hodgkin lymphoma. Sequencing was performed with immunoSEQ multiplex PCR; in TCRdb, only in-frame clones are kept and a portion is missing. The table lists fewer than 3,000 clones, 71% of them singletons. Brentuximab vedotin exposure varied, and every patient relapsed after autologous stem cell transplantation. Magnetic negative selection of thawed PBMCs yielded the CD8+ T cells. The source was CD8+ T cells from blood, collected at baseline. Source of these receptors: a human donor with classical Hodgkin lymphoma.

The chain has TRBV27 and TRBJ1-5, with TRBD1 matching over 7 bases. The CDR3 is 14 residues long. From germline, CDR1 is MNHEY and CDR2 SMNVEV (reference sequence). J gave up 1 base and V 4 bases, and 1 base lay outside the gene matches. Here the CDR3 reads CASSSGGSNQPQHF. In DNA form, the CDR3 reads TGTGCCAGCAGTTCAGGGGGAAGCAATCAGCCCCAGCATTTT.

This clone was detected a few times. The rearrangement uses TRBV5-8 and TRBJ2-7; D is uncertain. The V end lost 1 base, the J end lost 2 bases, and 7 bases lay between the germline ends. Germline CDR1 SGHTS, CDR2 YDEGEE. CDR3 length: 13 amino acids. The CDR3 DNA is TGTGCCAGCAGCTTGACGTATACCTACGAGCAGTACTTC. Amino acid sequence: CASSLTYTYEQYF. Combining the CDR3 with reference TRBV5-8 and TRBJ2-7 gives the whole variable domain EAGVTQSPTHLIKTRGQQATLRCSPISGHTSVYWYQQALGLGLQFLLWYDEGEERNRGNFPPRFSGRQFPNYSSELNVNALELEDSALYLCASSLTYTYEQYFGPGTRLTVT.

The chain combines TRBV4-2 with TRBJ2-7; possibly TRBD1 for D (5 bases). The CDR3 has 11 residues. Trimming shortened V by 4 bases and J by 5 bases, and 6 bases separated the two germline ends. Germline V gene sequence: CDR1 LGHNA, CDR2 YNFKEQ. As DNA, the CDR3 is TGTGCCAGCAGCCCAGGGAACGAGCAGTACTTC. It specifies CASSPGNEQYF.

The chain employs TRBV29-1 and TRBJ2-3; 8 positions agree with TRBD2. There are 13 residues in the CDR3. CDR1 and CDR2 (germline): SQVTM, ANQGSEA. J gave up 0 bases and V 6 bases, and 2 bases lay outside the gene matches. CDR3 protein: CSVGGGSTDTQYF. CDR3 in DNA: TGCAGCGTCGGCGGGGGGAGCACAGATACGCAGTATTTT.

The chain uses TRBV7-8 and TRBJ2-7, with TRBD1 identical over 7 bases. Germline trimming cut 5 bases from V and 7 bases from J; bases unmatched to any gene: 11. The germline gives CDR1 SGHVS, CDR2 FQNEAQ. The CDR3 covers 14 residues. The CDR3 spells CASSVGTASGEQYF. For the CDR3, the DNA is TGTGCCAGCAGCGTCGGGACAGCCTCGGGGGAGCAGTACTTC.

The V gene is TRBV6-1, the J gene TRBJ1-1; D uncertain. There are 11 residues in the CDR3. Germline CDR1 and CDR2: MNHNS and SASEGT. Trimming removed 7 bases from V and 4 bases from J, with 7 bases in between. As DNA, the CDR3 is TGTGCCAGCACGCTTCCCACTGAAGCTTTCTTT. It encodes CASTLPTEAFF.

The table lists this clone with a few counts. This chain connects TRBV28 to TRBJ2-7; D is perhaps TRBD1 (5 bases). Germline V lookup: CDR1 MDHEN, CDR2 SYDVKM. V lost 6 bases and J lost 13, with 22 bases in between. This CDR3 has 13 amino acids. The CDR3 DNA reads as TGTGCCAGCAGGATGGCAACAGGCGGCCTTGGATACTTC. It encodes CASRMATGGLGYF.

The V gene is TRBV19, the J gene TRBJ1-5; weak D call: TRBD1 (5 bases). CDR1 and CDR2 (germline): LNHDA, SQIVND (reference sequence). Trimming left V 7 bases short and J 9 bases short, with 10 bases between. The length of the CDR3 is 11 residues. The CDR3 spells CASIPDRPQHF. The CDR3 nucleotides read TGTGCCAGTATCCCAGACAGGCCCCAGCATTTT. Full variable domain (remainder filled in from reference TRBV19 and TRBJ1-5): DGGITQSPKYLFRKEGQNVTLSCEQNLNHDAMYWYRQDPGQGLRLIYYSQIVNDFQKGDIAEGYSVSREKKESFPLTVTSAQKNPTAFYLCASIPDRPQHFGDGTRLSIL.

V usage is TRBV5-1 and J usage is TRBJ2-2; no definite D call. Germline V gives CDR1 SGHRS, CDR2 YFSETQ. Trimming cost V 4 bases and J 2 bases, with 9 bases left between them. This CDR3 spans 14 amino acids. CDR3 residues: CASSPISNTGELFF. In DNA form, the CDR3 reads TGCGCCAGCAGCCCAATTTCTAACACCGGGGAGCTGTTTTTT.

The V call is TRBV27, the J call TRBJ2-3; D possibly corresponds to TRBD2 (6 bases). CDR1 MNHEY and CDR2 SMNVEV come from the germline V gene (reference sequence). The CDR3 has 12 amino acids. The V and J ends lost 11 bases and 4 bases respectively, with 13 bases between them. CDR3 sequence (DNA): TGTGCCCTCGGTCGGGAGCCAGATACGCAGTATTTT. Its translation is CALGREPDTQYF.

The chain couples TRBV29-1 to TRBJ2-3; D unresolved. Germline lookup yields CDR1 SQVTM and CDR2 ANQGSEA. This CDR3 is 15 amino acids long. Trimming took 0 bases from V and 0 from J, leaving 10 bases between them. Written as DNA, the CDR3 is TGCAGCGTTGAAGATCGAGCAAGGAGCACAGATACGCAGTATTTT. This encodes CSVEDRARSTDTQYF.

This chain connects TRBV7-8 to TRBJ1-1, with 10 bases that match TRBD1. The germline V gene encodes CDR1 SGHVS and CDR2 FQNEAQ. This CDR3 region has 15 residues. The trim removed 4 bases at V and 0 bases at J, leaving 2 bases unmatched. The CDR3 bases are TGTGCCAGCAGCTCCGGACAGGGGGTGAACACTGAAGCTTTCTTT. It encodes CASSSGQGVNTEAFF.

V and J are TRBV13 and TRBJ2-1; D unclear. The V gene's germline CDR1 is PRHDT and CDR2 FYEKMQ (reference sequence). V lost 3 bases to trimming and J lost 6 bases, with 6 bases between them. This CDR3 comprises 12 residues. In DNA form, the CDR3 reads TGTGCCAGCAGCTTGTCGGGCAATGAGCAGTTCTTC. Amino acids: CASSLSGNEQFF.

Of note for this clone: The junction shows a germline mismatch at one end, possibly a read error. This chain links TRBV10-3 with TRBJ2-3; perhaps D is TRBD1 or TRBD2 (5 bases each). The length of the CDR3 is 14 residues. The germline gives CDR1 ENHRY, CDR2 SYGVKD. CDR3 in amino acids: CASSPGTPADTQYF. The CDR3 coding sequence is TGTGCCAGCAGTCCCGGGACCCCGGCGGATACGCAGTATTTT.

The V and J genes are TRBV5-6 and TRBJ2-7; no clear D gene. This CDR3 is built from 14 residues. V was shortened by 0 bases and J by 1 base, with 8 bases between the two germline ends. Germline V CDR1 and CDR2: SGHDT, YYEEEE. The CDR3 DNA follows: TGTGCCAGCAGCTTGGCCCAGGTATCCTACGAGCAGTACTTC. It translates to CASSLAQVSYEQYF.

As for this clone: The junction departs from the called germline gene at one end, perhaps through a read error. The rearrangement joins TRBV7-7 to TRBJ2-1, with 11 bases identical to TRBD2. This CDR3 contains 16 residues. The V gene's germline CDR1 is SSHAT and CDR2 FNYEAQ (reference sequence). The CDR3 DNA sequence: TGTGCTAGCAGCCCCTATAGCGGGGGGGCTAGGGATGAGCAGTTCTTC. This translates into CASSPYSGGARDEQFF.

This clone appeared a few times. This CDR3 is CASRPSQMGARTEAFF. The CDR3 DNA reads as TGTGCCAGCAGACCCTCACAGATGGGGGCTCGAACTGAAGCTTTCTTT. The J gene is TRBJ1-1, the V gene TRBV28; maybe TRBD1 (6 bases). The germline gives CDR1 MDHEN, CDR2 SYDVKM. V gave up 6 bases and J gave up 5 bases, with 22 bases separating them. The CDR3 totals 16 residues.

The V and J genes are TRBV11-2 and TRBJ2-2; no firm D call. Looked up from germline, CDR1 is SGHAT and CDR2 is FQNNGV. The germline V and J ends were trimmed by 2 bases and 6 bases, with 4 bases remaining between them. There are 12 residues in the CDR3. The CDR3 here is CASSLIPGELFF. The CDR3, as DNA: TGTGCCAGCAGCTTAATCCCCGGGGAGCTGTTTTTT.

This clone has a single count. The chain joins TRBV21-1 to TRBJ1-2. TRBV21-1 is recorded as a pseudogene. The CDR3 sequence is 15 residues long. For the CDR3, the DNA is TGTGCCAGCAGCAAAGTAGGGGTTGGGGGAAATGGCTACACCTTC. Translation: CASSKVGVGGNGYTF.